Sequencing of this TCR beta chain was carried out in a study of T cell responses to AZD1222 COVID-19 vaccine. Of note for this clone: What it binds is unknown.

The repertoire was sequenced with immunoSEQ multiplex PCR; TCRdb's copy has only in-frame clones and lacks some. This sample has roughly 120,000 clones, with around 93% found just once. After removal of 5 bases from V and 2 bases from J, the junction contained 6 bases not matched to a gene. CDR1 LNHNV and CDR2 YYDKDF come from the germline V gene (reference sequence). The CDR3 has 15 amino acids. Points from the study as a whole: Close to half of all spike-specific TCRs reportedly target regions of the variants that are unmutated. CD4 TCRs associated with vaccination spanned spike, dominating at 160-218 and 743-854. Clonal diversity was possibly underestimated, and the donors were mostly white British, with more females.

This sample comprised peripheral blood, obtained 28 days after the second AZD1222 dose. The V and J genes are TRBV15 and TRBJ1-5; 7 bases align to TRBD1. The receptor was isolated from an adult who received the AZD1222 COVID-19 vaccine. In DNA, the CDR3 is TGTGCCACCAGCCGGGACAGAGCCCGCAATCAGCCCCAGCATTTT. Translating it yields CATSRDRARNQPQHF.